A selection of T cell receptor beta chains follows, all from one sample in a study of blood T cell repertoires in COVID-19. Sequencing used immunoSEQ multiplex PCR; TCRdb keeps in-frame clones, though not all of them. Of over 150,000 clones in the sample, approximately 83% were seen once. Sequencing input: peripheral blood. These receptors were obtained from a woman aged 55-70 years with acute or convalescent COVID-19. CDR3s include the opening cysteine and the closing phenylalanine or tryptophan. D genes are given only for firm matches. Clone size, where shown, is once, few, many, or a class for clones that have expanded.

-	TRBJ1-2	-	TRBV6-2/TRBV6-3	TGTGCCAGCAGTTACTCGCTACAGGCGGATGGCTACACCTTC	CASSYSLQADGYTF
-	TRBJ2-2	TRBD1	TRBV6-5	TGTGCCAGCAGGGGACAGGCGAACACCGGGGAGCTGTTTTTT	CASRGQANTGELFF
-	TRBJ2-1	TRBD1	TRBV6-6	TGTGCCAGCAGTAACAGGGGTGTGGGTGAGCAGTTCTTC	CASSNRGVGEQFF
-	TRBJ1-2	TRBD1	TRBV29-1	TGCAGCGTGGGGGGACAGGGGAACTATGGCTACACCTTC	CSVGGQGNYGYTF
-	TRBJ2-5	-	TRBV18	TGTGCCAGCTCACCAACTATCCAAGAGACCCAGTACTTC	CASSPTIQETQYF
-	TRBJ2-3	TRBD2	TRBV24-1	TGTGCCACCAGTGCTGTAGCGGGGGGAACAGATACGCAGTATTTT	CATSAVAGGTDTQYF
few	TRBJ1-5	-	TRBV19	TGTGCCAGTAACGAGGGATACACCGGCAATCAGCCCCAGCATTTT	CASNEGYTGNQPQHF
-	TRBJ2-4	-	TRBV5-6	TGTGCCAGCAGCCTAAGGAGGCAAAACATTCAGTACTTC	CASSLRRQNIQYF
-	TRBJ1-5	-	TRBV4-3	TGCGCCAGCAGCCAACTGGGAGGGACACCTCATTTT	CASSQLGGTPHF
-	TRBJ1-5	-	TRBV12-3/TRBV12-4	TGTGCCAGCAGCCTCGACACATATCAGCCCCAGCATTTT	CASSLDTYQPQHF
-	TRBJ2-5	-	TRBV7-7	TGTGCTAGCAGCTTAGAGCCTCAAGAGACCCAGTACTTC	CASSLEPQETQYF
-	TRBJ1-3	-	TRBV30	TGTGCCTGGAGACGAGGGAATGATTTGAACTCTGGAAACACCATATATTTT	CAWRRGNDLNSGNTIYF
-	TRBJ2-7	TRBD1	TRBV18	TGTGCCAGCTCACCTTCCCGGGACAGGACCTACGAGCAGTACTTC	CASSPSRDRTYEQYF
few	TRBJ2-4	TRBD1	TRBV28	TGTGCCAGCCTCCGCCCGGGACAGAAAAACATTCAGTACTTC	CASLRPGQKNIQYF
-	TRBJ1-5	TRBD1	TRBV28	TGTGCCAGCAGTCCAACGACAGGGGGCAATCAGCCCCAGCATTTT	CASSPTTGGNQPQHF
-	TRBJ1-1	-	TRBV29-1	TGCAGCGTTGAAATTGGGCCCCAGGATGAAGCTTTCTTT	CSVEIGPQDEAFF
-	TRBJ2-1	TRBD2	TRBV19	TGTGCCAGTAGTATTTTAGCGGGGCCTCTCGAAGAGCAGTTCTTC	CASSILAGPLEEQFF
-	TRBJ1-5	-	TRBV19	TGTGCCAGTAGTCCCCGGGACACTGGGCCGGTGACCCAGCATTTT	CASSPRDTGPVTQHF
-	TRBJ2-7	TRBD2	TRBV7-2	TGTGCCAGCAGCGGGGGACTAGCGAGACAGGACTTC	CASSGGLARQDF
-	TRBJ2-1	TRBD1	TRBV3-1/TRBV3-2	TGTGCCAGCACCAGACAGGGGAATTACAATGAGCAGTTCTTC	CASTRQGNYNEQFF
-	TRBJ2-6	-	TRBV5-4	TGTGCCGCCGGGTTCTCTGGGGCCAACGTCCTGACTTTC	CAAGFSGANVLTF
-	TRBJ1-2	-	TRBV5-1	TGCGCCAGCAGCTTGGGCGGGGAGGGGAACTATGGCTACACCTTC	CASSLGGEGNYGYTF
-	TRBJ1-1	-	TRBV25-1	TGTGCCAGCAGTGAATATATAGGGGAGGCGGGGCGCACTGAAGCTTTCTTT	CASSEYIGEAGRTEAFF
-	TRBJ2-2	-	TRBV7-9	TGTGCCAGCAGCTCCACAGGGTTGGCGAACACCGGGGAGCTGTTTTTT	CASSSTGLANTGELFF
-	TRBJ1-1	TRBD1	TRBV29-1	TGCAGCGTTGAAGGACAGGGTGGAACTGAAGCTTTCTTT	CSVEGQGGTEAFF
once	TRBJ2-4	-	TRBV7-2	TGTGCCAGCAGCTTAGGGGGGGATCAAAACATTCAGTACTTC	CASSLGGDQNIQYF
-	TRBJ2-7	TRBD1	TRBV5-1	TGCGCCAGCAGCTTGGGACAGGGATTCGAGCAGTACTTC	CASSLGQGFEQYF
-	TRBJ2-3	TRBD2	TRBV11-2	TGTGCCAGCAGCCTAGTAGCGGGGTGGAGCACAGATACGCAGTATTTT	CASSLVAGWSTDTQYF
-	TRBJ2-3	-	TRBV19	TGTGCCAGCCACCCTGGGGCAGGGCCCCCAGATACGCAGTATTTT	CASHPGAGPPDTQYF
once	TRBJ2-1	TRBD2	TRBV5-1	TGCGCCAGCAGCCCCGGGGGGGGGTGGACTTACTTCAATGAGCAGTTCTTC	CASSPGGGWTYFNEQFF